This TCR beta chain was identified during a study of post-analysis software for immune sequencing data (dated by TCRdb to between 2015 and 2017). For context, the study as a whole: Recorded disease courses included relapsing-remitting, secondary progressive and progressive-relapsing multiple sclerosis, with some patients lacking subtype annotation. The patient repertoires were compared against 11 previously published healthy control repertoires obtained from donors aged about 6 to 28 years. A subset of samples was prepared in parallel using single-end sample barcoding, then pooled and co-amplified after Illumina adapter ligation. Study-wide findings and limitations: When samples were clustered directly using the F measure, samples prepared in the same batch co-clustered strongly, which prompted a batch-effect correction. Normalized Chao1 diversity was significantly lower in multiple sclerosis patients than controls, suggesting substantial peripheral T-cell clonal expansion. Significantly higher frequencies in patients than in controls were found for roughly 5 TRBV segments, including TRBV5-6, TRBV5-1 and TRBV20-1. The multiple sclerosis patient group was slightly younger than the control group.

As to this clonotype: It lacks a known antigen. Base qualities are not provided; no much larger clone lies one nucleotide away.

CDR1 and CDR2 were assigned from the germline V gene as SGHVS and FNYEAQ. Relative to germline, V is 2 bases shorter and J is 1 base shorter, with 9 bases between their ends. The CDR3 starts with the cysteine, ends with the phenylalanine, and has 14 residues. Only CDR3 DNA remains: 42 bases, in frame from the first base. To demonstrate the VDJtools post-analysis software, the study profiled TCR beta repertoires from the peripheral blood of about 13 young patients with multiple sclerosis. The multiple sclerosis patients were children and adolescents ranging in age from 6 to 15 years. Libraries were built with PCR. TCRdb records Illumina HiSeq 2500 as the sequencer. To reduce PCR and sequencing biases, unique molecular identifiers were incorporated into the TCR beta cDNA libraries. Per 1 to 10 million input T cells, roughly 500,000 cDNA molecules were obtained, such that each molecule approximated one T cell. The same protocol used for the earlier healthy control dataset was applied to prepare and sequence the patient libraries. Samples belonging to the same batch were prepared together, multiplexed and sequenced on a shared HiSeq lane. Turning to the authors' computational methods: Raw barcoded reads were processed with MIGEC, and single-read molecular identifier groups were discarded before consensus assembly and CDR3 extraction. Clonotype tables were post-analysed with VDJtools, normalizing diversity by down-sampling all datasets to the smallest sample size. Repertoire overlap clustering matched CDR3 amino acid but not nucleotide sequences to correct batch-related cross-sample contamination. TCRdb redid the processing of the public reads, applying fastp at Q25 and MiXCR, and retained in-frame beta chains. Duplicate CDR3 protein sequences are folded into a single record with the most common DNA and genes. The V and J calls and clone size are TCRdb's, not the authors'. Across this sample there are about 820,000 distinct CDR3 sequences, with under 70% seen only once. The top ten constitute approximately 4.5% of the sample.

The V gene is TRBV7-6 and the J gene is TRBJ2-7, with the D gene too uncertain to name. The source of this sequence is a girl under 18 with multiple sclerosis. Sample: blood. The bases read TGTGCCAGCAGCTTACAGGAAGGGTCCTACGAGCAGTACTTC. Translated, this gives CASSLQEGSYEQYF.